The T cell receptor (beta chain) described here comes from a study of cytomegalovirus exposure and HLA in healthy donors. Study results and caveats: Generally TCR sequences proved uncommon, though certain public TCRs appeared in numerous donors.

Primers: 60 Vbeta forward and 13 Jbeta reverse. TCRdb's table, derived via immunoSEQ multiplex PCR, lists solely in-frame clones and lacks some. The table lists approximately 150,000 clones, 65% to 80% of them singletons, with approximately 2% in the top ten. This CDR3 comprises 16 residues. Losses at the gene ends were 2 bases for V and 10 bases for J; bases not matched to a gene: 11. Germline V gene data show CDR1 as MGHRA and CDR2 as YSYEKL. Regarding this clone: Its antigen is undetermined.

The sequence came from a woman aged 40 to 50 in good health and CMV-seronegative. V is TRBV4-1 and J is TRBJ2-1; TRBD2 aligns across 10 bases. Sequencing was carried out using PBMCs. The CDR3, as DNA: TGCGCCAGCAGCCAACCCTCCGCTAGCGGGAGTGGGGAGCAGTTCTTC. Translation gives CASSQPSASGSGEQFF.